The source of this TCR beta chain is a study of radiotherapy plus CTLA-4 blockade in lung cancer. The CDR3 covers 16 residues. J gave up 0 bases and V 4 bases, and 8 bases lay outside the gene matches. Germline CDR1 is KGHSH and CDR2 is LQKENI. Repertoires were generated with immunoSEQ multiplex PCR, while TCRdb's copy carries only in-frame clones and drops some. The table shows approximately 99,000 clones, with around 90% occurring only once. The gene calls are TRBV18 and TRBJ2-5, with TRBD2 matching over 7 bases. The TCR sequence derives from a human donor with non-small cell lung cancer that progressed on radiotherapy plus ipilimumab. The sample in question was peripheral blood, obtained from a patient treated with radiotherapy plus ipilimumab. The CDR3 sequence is CASSQLAAGYQETQYF. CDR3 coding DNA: TGTGCCAGCTCACAACTAGCAGCGGGGTACCAAGAGACCCAGTACTTC.